This T cell receptor beta chain was retrieved from a study of human T cells and chemical hapten exposure. TCRdb itself ran the RACE reads through MiXCR, one entry per CDR3 protein. The table lists 300,000 to 400,000 distinct CDR3 sequences, around 7% of them singletons. Regarding time point: patch test 1, 2 weeks after DPC sensitization. Noted treatment: therapeutic diphenylcyclopropenone sensitization with weekly scalp DPC. V was cut by 1 base and J by 4 bases, with 2 bases left in between. Looked up from germline, CDR1 is SGHAT and CDR2 is FQNNGV. The CDR3 spans 12 residues. This clonotype was observed many times.

This chain links TRBV11-2 with TRBJ2-1; D remains ambiguous. The source of this sequence is a woman younger than 35 with alopecia areata. Some clones in this sample may be carry-over from other donors' samples. The input for sequencing was whole blood, taken in connection with sensitization to the hapten diphenylcyclopropenone (DPC). CDR3 sequence (DNA): TGTGCCAGCAGCTTAGTTTACAATGAGCAGTTCTTC. It yields the protein CASSLVYNEQFF.